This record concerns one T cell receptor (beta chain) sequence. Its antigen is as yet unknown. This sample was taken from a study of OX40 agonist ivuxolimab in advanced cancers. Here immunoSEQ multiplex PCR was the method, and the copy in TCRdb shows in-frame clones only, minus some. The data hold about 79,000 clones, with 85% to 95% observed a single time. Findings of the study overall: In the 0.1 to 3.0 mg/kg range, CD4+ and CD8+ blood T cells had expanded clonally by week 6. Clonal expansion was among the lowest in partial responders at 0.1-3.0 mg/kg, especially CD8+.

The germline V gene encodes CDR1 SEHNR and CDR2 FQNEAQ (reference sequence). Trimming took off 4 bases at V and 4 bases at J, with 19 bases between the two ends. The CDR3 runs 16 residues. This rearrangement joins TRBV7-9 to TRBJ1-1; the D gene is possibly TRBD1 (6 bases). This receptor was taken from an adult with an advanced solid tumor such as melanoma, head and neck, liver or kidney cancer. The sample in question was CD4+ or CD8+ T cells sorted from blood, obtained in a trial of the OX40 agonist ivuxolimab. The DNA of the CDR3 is TGTGCCAGCAGCTCGAGTTCACAGGGTTGGGCCACTGAAGCTTTCTTT. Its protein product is CASSSSSQGWATEAFF.